This T cell receptor (beta chain) was identified during a study of human T cells and chemical hapten exposure. Study at large: Diagnoses of alopecia areata, totalis or universalis occurred in mostly female patients. Slight differences in pooled library volume were the main source of varying TCR yields across samples. Study results and caveats: DPC sensitization did not alter TCRs above 1 in 1000 frequency.

As for time point: patch test 2, 6 weeks after DPC sensitization. The treatment is: therapeutic diphenylcyclopropenone sensitization with weekly scalp DPC. Germline V lookup: CDR1 DFQATT, CDR2 SNEGSKA (reference sequence). The J segment lost 7 bases and the V segment lost 8 bases, leaving 8 bases of the junction unmatched. The CDR3 runs 13 residues. Details on this clonotype: Its antigen is undetermined.

TCRdb passed the RACE reads through MiXCR, listing each CDR3 protein once. The sample has around 360,000 distinct CDR3 sequences, just under 6.5% seen once. This sequence was found in a woman aged 18-35 years with alopecia areata. Some clones in this sample may be carry-over from other donors' samples. The chain joins TRBV20-1 to TRBJ2-1; TRBD2 agrees at 10 bases. Sequenced here: whole blood, sampled in connection with sensitization to the hapten diphenylcyclopropenone (DPC). DNA for the CDR3: TGCAGTCAGTTAGCGGGGGGTCAGAATGAGCAGTTCTTC. Protein product: CSQLAGGQNEQFF.